What follows are 9 T cell receptor beta chains derived from one specimen sequenced in a study of tumor and adjacent non-tumor tissue in lung cancer. Three rounds of nested PCR, following a modified ARM-PCR protocol, produced the TCRbeta library. TCRdb re-derived calls from the multiplex PCR reads in MiXCR, one entry per CDR3 protein. Of approximately 120,000 distinct CDR3 sequences detected, roughly 75% appear once; the ten largest clones hold around a third. This sample's RNA came from whole unsorted tissue. Sequencing was performed on lung tumor tissue. Receptors originate from a woman aged 60-75 years with non-small cell lung cancer.

With respect to this clonotype: One junction end disagrees with the germline gene, perhaps due to a read error. The V call is TRBV20-1, the J call TRBJ2-2; D tentatively reads TRBD1 or TRBD2 (5 bases each). This CDR3 contains 13 residues. Germline CDR1 and CDR2: DFQATT and SNEGSKA (reference sequence). CDR3 amino acids: CCAREMNTGDLFF. Written as DNA, the CDR3 is TGCTGTGCTAGAGAGATGAACACCGGGGACCTGTTTTTT.

The chain joins TRBV11-1 to TRBJ2-2; D ambiguous. This CDR3 region has 15 residues. Germline lookup yields CDR1 SGHAT and CDR2 FQDESV (reference sequence). V lost 4 bases, J lost 5 bases, and 14 bases lay in between. The CDR3 DNA reads as TGTGCCAGCAGCTCCCGGGCAATAGGAACCGGGGAGCTGTTTTTT. It encodes CASSSRAIGTGELFF. Full variable domain (outside the CDR3, taken from reference TRBV11-1 and TRBJ2-2): EAEVAQSPRYKITEKSQAVAFWCDPISGHATLYWYRQILGQGPELLVQFQDESVVDDSQLPKDRFSAERLKGVDSTLKIQPAELGDSAMYLCASSSRAIGTGELFFGEGSRLTVL.

The chain joins TRBV11-3 to TRBJ2-5, with 12 positions matching TRBD2. Germline assignment: CDR1 SGHNT and CDR2 YENEEA. Trimming removed 6 bases from V and 0 bases from J; junction bases left unmatched: 14. This CDR3 is built from 19 residues. The chain's CDR3 is CASSPFPGLAGVYQETQYF. The CDR3, as DNA: TGTGCCAGCAGTCCATTCCCGGGACTAGCGGGCGTGTACCAAGAGACCCAGTACTTC.

This clonotype was seen only a few times. The chain uses TRBV5-1 and TRBJ1-1; D is undetermined. V was clipped by 0 bases and J by 2 bases, with 11 bases between them. Looked up from germline, CDR1 is SGHRS and CDR2 is YFSETQ. The CDR3 totals 15 residues. The CDR3 nucleotides read TGCGCCAGCAGCTTGGAAGGAGATCGTAACACTGAAGCTTTCTTT. Amino acids: CASSLEGDRNTEAFF.

The chain has TRBV11-2 and TRBJ2-7; 12 bases match TRBD2. V lost 5 bases, J lost 5 bases, and 10 bases stayed unmatched. Per the germline V gene, CDR1 is SGHAT and CDR2 is FQNNGV. This CDR3 is built from 16 residues. This CDR3 reads CASSLLAGGNNNEQYF. The DNA of the CDR3 is TGTGCCAGCAGCCTTCTAGCGGGGGGGAATAATAACGAGCAGTACTTC. The full variable domain, rest sourced from reference TRBV11-2 and TRBJ2-7, is EAGVAQSPRYKIIEKRQSVAFWCNPISGHATLYWYQQILGQGPKLLIQFQNNGVVDDSQLPKDRFSAERLKGVDSTLKIQPAKLEDSAVYLCASSLLAGGNNNEQYFGPGTRLTVT.

The chain combines TRBV6-1 with TRBJ2-1; D might be TRBD2 (6 bases). V was shortened by 6 bases and J by 6 bases, with 18 bases between the two germline ends. The CDR3 loop spans 15 amino acids. Germline values: CDR1 MNHNS, CDR2 SASEGT. CDR3 sequence (DNA): TGTGCCAGCAGCGAGAACGGGAGTGTGTCCAATGAGCAGTTCTTC. Protein: CASSENGSVSNEQFF.

A remark on this clonotype: Likely a read error: the CDR3 ends without its conserved phenylalanine or tryptophan. No DNA is shown, since the ends of the CDR3 on it are uncertain; the CDR3 is the one TCRdb lists. V gene TRBV11-2 combines with J gene TRBJ2-3; the table's D call of TRBD1 was not tested on the DNA. The CDR3 extends over 15 residues, inclusive of both ends. Per germline, CDR1 SGHAT and CDR2 FQNNGV. The CDR3 sequence: CASSATGTATDTKYY.

This clonotype was observed a single time. At one of its ends the junction is not consistent with the germline gene, which may arise from a read error. The rearrangement uses TRBV20-1 and TRBJ2-1; D is ambiguous. CDR1 is DFQATT and CDR2 is SNEGSKA in the germline V gene (reference sequence). CDR3 length: 16 amino acids. The CDR3 is CSVRHEVHYSYNEQFF. The CDR3 DNA reads as TGCAGTGTTAGACACGAGGTTCACTACTCCTACAATGAGCAGTTCTTC.

A note on this clonotype: The junction departs from the called germline gene at one end, perhaps through a read error. The CDR3 region is CASSRLTGGDSEHYF. As DNA, the CDR3 is TGTGCCAGCAGTCGCCTGACAGGGGGAGACTCCGAGCATTACTTC. This chain links TRBV6-6 with TRBJ2-7, with TRBD1 matching 9 bases. Per germline, CDR1 MNHNY and CDR2 SVGAGI (reference sequence). The CDR3 has 15 residues.